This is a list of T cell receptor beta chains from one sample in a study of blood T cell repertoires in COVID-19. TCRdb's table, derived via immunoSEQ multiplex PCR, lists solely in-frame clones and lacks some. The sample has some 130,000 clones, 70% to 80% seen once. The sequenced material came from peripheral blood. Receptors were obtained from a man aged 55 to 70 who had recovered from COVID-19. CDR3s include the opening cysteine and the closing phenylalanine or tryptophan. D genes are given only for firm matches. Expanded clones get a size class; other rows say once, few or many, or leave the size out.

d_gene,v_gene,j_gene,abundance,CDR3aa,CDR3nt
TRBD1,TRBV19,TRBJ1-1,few,CASSITAGGNTEAFF,TGTGCCAGTAGTATAACTGCAGGGGGCAACACTGAAGCTTTCTTT
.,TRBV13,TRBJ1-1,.,CASRDPGGTEAFF,TGTGCCAGCAGGGACCCCGGGGGGACTGAAGCTTTCTTT
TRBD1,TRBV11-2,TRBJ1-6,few,CASSSRTGNNSPLHF,TGTGCCAGCAGCTCGAGGACAGGGAATAATTCACCCCTCCACTTT
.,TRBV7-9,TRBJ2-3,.,CASSTGTYGTDTQYF,TGTGCCAGCAGCACCGGGACTTATGGTACAGATACGCAGTATTTT
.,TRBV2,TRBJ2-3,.,CASSSRSRTDTQYF,TGTGCCAGCAGTTCGCGCTCGCGGACAGATACGCAGTATTTT
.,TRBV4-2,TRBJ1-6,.,CASSQDQGRDSPLHF,TGTGCCAGCAGCCAAGATCAGGGCCGTGATTCACCCCTCCACTTT
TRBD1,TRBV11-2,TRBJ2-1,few,CASSAGQGANNEQFF,TGTGCCAGCAGCGCCGGACAGGGGGCAAACAATGAGCAGTTCTTC
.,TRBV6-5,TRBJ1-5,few,CASTPASGRNQPQHF,TGTGCCAGCACGCCTGCCAGCGGGCGCAATCAGCCCCAGCATTTT
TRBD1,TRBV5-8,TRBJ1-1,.,CASSPGQGAFWTEAFF,TGTGCCAGCAGCCCCGGACAGGGGGCGTTTTGGACTGAAGCTTTCTTT
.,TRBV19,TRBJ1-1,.,CASTHRSYTEAFF,TGTGCCAGTACCCACAGGAGCTACACTGAAGCTTTCTTT
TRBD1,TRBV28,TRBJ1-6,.,CASSLLRDRGYSPLHF,TGTGCCAGCAGTTTACTCCGGGACAGGGGGTATTCACCCCTCCACTTT
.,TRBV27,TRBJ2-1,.,CASSPRQATYNEQFF,TGTGCCAGCAGTCCCCGACAGGCCACCTACAATGAGCAGTTCTTC
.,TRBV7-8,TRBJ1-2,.,CASSPGGQGGYGYTF,TGTGCCAGCAGCCCCGGGGGGCAGGGCGGCTATGGCTACACCTTC
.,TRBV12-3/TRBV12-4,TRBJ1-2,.,CASSLAAYGYTF,TGTGCCAGCAGCCTAGCAGCATATGGCTACACCTTC
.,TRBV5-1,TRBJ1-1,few,CASSFGVVNTEAFF,TGCGCCAGCAGCTTCGGAGTGGTGAACACTGAAGCTTTCTTT
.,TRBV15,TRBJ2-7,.,CATSRGGGLGYEQYF,TGTGCCACCAGCAGAGGGGGGGGCTTGGGCTACGAGCAGTACTTC
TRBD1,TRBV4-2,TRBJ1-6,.,CASSQGTGGPYNSPLHF,TGTGCCAGCAGCCAAGGGACAGGGGGACCCTATAATTCACCCCTCCACTTT
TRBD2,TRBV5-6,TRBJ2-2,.,CASSPGLHTGELFF,TGTGCCAGCAGCCCGGGACTACACACCGGGGAGCTGTTTTTT
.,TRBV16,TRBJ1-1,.,CASSQSRVTEAFF,TGTGCCAGCAGTCAGAGTCGGGTCACTGAAGCTTTCTTT
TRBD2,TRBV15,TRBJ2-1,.,CATSSPGGRLDEQFF,TGTGCCACCAGCTCCCCTGGCGGGAGGTTAGATGAGCAGTTCTTC
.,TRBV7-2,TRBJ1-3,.,CASSHQGGGAGNTIYF,TGTGCCAGCAGCCATCAGGGCGGGGGTGCTGGAAACACCATATATTTT
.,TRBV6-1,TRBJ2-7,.,CASSEALKHRGYEQYF,TGTGCCAGCAGTGAAGCGCTAAAACATAGGGGCTACGAGCAGTACTTC
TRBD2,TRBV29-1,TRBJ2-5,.,CSVGEGGETQYF,TGCAGCGTTGGTGAGGGAGGGGAGACCCAGTACTTC
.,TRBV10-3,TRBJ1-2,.,CAISEFAGTNYGYTF,TGTGCCATCAGTGAGTTTGCAGGGACTAACTATGGCTACACCTTC
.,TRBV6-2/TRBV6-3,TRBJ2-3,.,CASSDPGYTQYF,TGTGCCAGCAGTGACCCGGGATATACGCAGTATTTT
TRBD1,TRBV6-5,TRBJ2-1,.,CASRSGQGRDNEQFF,TGTGCCAGCAGGTCCGGACAGGGGAGGGACAATGAGCAGTTCTTC
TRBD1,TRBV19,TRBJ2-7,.,CASSRDRVSYEQYF,TGTGCCAGTAGCAGGGACAGGGTATCCTACGAGCAGTACTTC
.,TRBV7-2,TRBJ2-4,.,CASSWDWAWGAKNIQYF,TGTGCCAGCAGCTGGGACTGGGCATGGGGGGCCAAAAACATTCAGTACTTC
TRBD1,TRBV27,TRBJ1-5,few,CASSLLDRVCNQPQHF,TGTGCCAGCAGCCTCCTGGACAGGGTTTGCAATCAGCCCCAGCATTTT
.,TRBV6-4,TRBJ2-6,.,CASSTGPGANVLTF,TGTGCCAGCAGCACAGGGCCTGGGGCCAACGTCCTGACTTTC
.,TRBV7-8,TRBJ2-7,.,CASSFSTLHRPEQYF,TGTGCCAGCAGCTTCTCGACATTACACAGACCAGAGCAGTACTTC
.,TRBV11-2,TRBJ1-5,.,CASSQQSNQPQHF,TGTGCCAGCAGCCAACAAAGCAATCAGCCCCAGCATTTT
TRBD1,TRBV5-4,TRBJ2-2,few,CASSRDSGPTGELFF,TGTGCCAGCAGCCGGGACAGTGGGCCGACCGGGGAGCTGTTTTTT
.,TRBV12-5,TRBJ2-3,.,CASGLQGTDTQYF,TGTGCTAGTGGTTTGCAGGGAACAGATACGCAGTATTTT
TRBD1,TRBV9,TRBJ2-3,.,CASSVETGASTDTQYF,TGTGCCAGCAGCGTAGAGACAGGGGCAAGCACAGATACGCAGTATTTT
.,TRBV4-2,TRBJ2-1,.,CASSQAGGDNEQFF,TGTGCCAGCAGCCAAGCCGGGGGAGACAATGAGCAGTTCTTC
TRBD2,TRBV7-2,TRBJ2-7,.,CASKREGSSYEQYF,TGTGCCAGCAAACGGGAGGGCTCATCCTACGAGCAGTACTTC
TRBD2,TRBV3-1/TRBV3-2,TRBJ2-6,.,CASSPPNGGIMGANVLTF,TGTGCCAGCAGCCCCCCGAACGGGGGGATAATGGGGGCCAACGTCCTGACTTTC
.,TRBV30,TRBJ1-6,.,CAWNGYSSYNSPLHF,TGTGCCTGGAACGGTTACAGCTCCTATAATTCACCCCTCCACTTT
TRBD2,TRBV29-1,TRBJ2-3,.,CSVSWAGADTQYF,TGCAGCGTCTCCTGGGCGGGGGCAGATACGCAGTATTTT
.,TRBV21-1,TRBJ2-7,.,CASSRGQGPPSYEQYF,TGTGCCAGCAGCAGAGGACAGGGGCCCCCTTCCTACGAGCAGTACTTC
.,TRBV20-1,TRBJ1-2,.,CSLGANYGYTF,TGCTCGTTAGGGGCTAACTATGGCTACACCTTC
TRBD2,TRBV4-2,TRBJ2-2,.,CASSQDQPRAGAVAGELFF,TGTGCCAGCAGCCAAGACCAACCCCGGGCGGGAGCTGTCGCCGGGGAGCTGTTTTTT
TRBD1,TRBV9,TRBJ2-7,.,CASSVLRGDRGYEQYF,TGTGCCAGCAGCGTCCTACGAGGGGACAGGGGCTACGAGCAGTACTTC